This T cell receptor beta chain emerged from a study of T cell responses to AZD1222 COVID-19 vaccine. Some clones are missing from TCRdb's copy, which holds only in-frame ones; the method was immunoSEQ multiplex PCR. The data hold 100,000 to 150,000 clones, with approximately 88% observed a single time. The CDR3 covers 13 residues. Germline CDR1 reads SGDLS; CDR2 reads YYNGEE. The ends were cut back, 0 bases at V and 4 bases at J, with 7 bases in the middle. The sequence was obtained from an adult in good health. This rearrangement joins TRBV9 to TRBJ1-2; no clear D gene. This specimen consisted of peripheral blood, obtained on day 0 of AZD1222 vaccination. DNA of the CDR3: TGTGCCAGCAGCGTAGCCGAGGGCTATGGCTACACCTTC. Residues: CASSVAEGYGYTF. Variable domain in full (rest from reference TRBV9 and TRBJ1-2): DSGVTQTPKHLITATGQRVTLRCSPRSGDLSVYWYQQSLDQGLQFLIQYYNGEERAKGNILERFSAQQFPDLHSELNLSSLELGDSALYFCASSVAEGYGYTFGSGTRLTVV.